This T cell receptor beta chain came from a study of early T cells in non-severe SARS-CoV-2 infection. TCRdb processed the 5' RACE reads anew with MiXCR; each CDR3 protein has one entry. This sample has more than 95,000 distinct CDR3 sequences, with 16% found just once. Germline lookup yields CDR1 KGHDR and CDR2 SFDVKD. Unmatched junction bases numbered 9, after V lost 7 bases and J lost 1 base. CDR3 length: 15 amino acids. The source material was whole blood. The chain is built from TRBV24-1 and TRBJ2-7, with 7 bases that match TRBD1. The TCR sequence derives from an adult who was a healthcare worker with PCR-confirmed SARS-CoV-2 infection or an uninfected control (not recorded which). The CDR3 DNA follows: TGTGCCACCAGCGGACCACAGACAGGGTCCTACGAGCAGTACTTC. Amino acid sequence: CATSGPQTGSYEQYF.